The TCR beta chain under discussion was sequenced for a study of OX40 agonist ivuxolimab in advanced cancers. Background on the study: Dose-escalation patients suffered from hepatocellular carcinoma, melanoma, renal cell or head and neck cancer.

V lost 0 bases and J lost 9, with 15 bases in between. There are 15 residues in the CDR3. Germline lookup yields CDR1 LGHNA and CDR2 YSLEER. Findings and caveats of the study: CD4+ T cells averaged fewer expanded clones than CD8+ T cells.

Concerning this clone itself: Its antigen is unidentified.

Sequenced by immunoSEQ multiplex PCR; TCRdb stores in-frame clones only, minus some. The sample has approximately 62,000 clones; roughly 86% are singletons. This TCR was sampled from an adult with an advanced solid tumor such as melanoma, head and neck, liver or kidney cancer. Material: CD4+ or CD8+ T cells sorted from blood, obtained in a trial of the OX40 agonist ivuxolimab. This sequence joins TRBV4-3 and TRBJ2-1, with D uncertain. Written as DNA, the CDR3 is TGCGCCAGCAGCCAAGATCGGTTGGTGATTGGTGAGCAGTTCTTC. Translated: CASSQDRLVIGEQFF.